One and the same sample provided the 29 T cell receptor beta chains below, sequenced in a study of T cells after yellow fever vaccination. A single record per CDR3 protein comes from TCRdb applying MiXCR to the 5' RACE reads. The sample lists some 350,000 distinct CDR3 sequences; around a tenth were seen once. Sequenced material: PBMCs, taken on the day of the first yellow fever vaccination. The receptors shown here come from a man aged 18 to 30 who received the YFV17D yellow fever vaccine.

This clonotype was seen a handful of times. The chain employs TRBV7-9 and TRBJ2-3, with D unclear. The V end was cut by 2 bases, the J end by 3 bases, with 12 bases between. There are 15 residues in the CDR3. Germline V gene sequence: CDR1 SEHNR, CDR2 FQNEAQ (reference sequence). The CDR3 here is CASSLKVGRTDTQYF. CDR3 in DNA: TGTGCCAGCAGCTTAAAGGTCGGGCGGACAGATACGCAGTATTTT.

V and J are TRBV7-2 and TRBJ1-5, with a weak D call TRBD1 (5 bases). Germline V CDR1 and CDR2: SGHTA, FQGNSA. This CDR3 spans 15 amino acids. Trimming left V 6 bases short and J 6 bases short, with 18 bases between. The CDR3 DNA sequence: TGTGCCAGCAGGTTGACAGTGAATCGGGGTCAGCCCCAGCATTTT. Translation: CASRLTVNRGQPQHF.

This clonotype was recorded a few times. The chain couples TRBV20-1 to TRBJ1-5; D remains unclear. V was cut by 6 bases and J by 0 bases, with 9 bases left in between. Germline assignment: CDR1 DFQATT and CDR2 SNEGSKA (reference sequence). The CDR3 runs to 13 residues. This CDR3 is CSANSDSNQPQHF. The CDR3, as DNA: TGCAGTGCCAATAGTGATAGCAATCAGCCCCAGCATTTT.

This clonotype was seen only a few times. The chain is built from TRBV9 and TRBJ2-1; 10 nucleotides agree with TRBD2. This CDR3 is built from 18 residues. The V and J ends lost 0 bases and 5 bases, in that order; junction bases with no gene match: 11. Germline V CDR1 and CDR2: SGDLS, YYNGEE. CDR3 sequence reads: CASSVASSGGSGHNEQFF. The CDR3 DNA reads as TGTGCCAGCAGCGTAGCCTCTAGCGGGGGAAGCGGCCACAATGAGCAGTTCTTC.

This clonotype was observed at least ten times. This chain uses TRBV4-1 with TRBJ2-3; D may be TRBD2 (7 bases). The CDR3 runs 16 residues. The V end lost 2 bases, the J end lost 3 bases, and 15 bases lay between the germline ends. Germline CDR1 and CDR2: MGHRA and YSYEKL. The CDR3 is CASSQPRRGGTDTQYF. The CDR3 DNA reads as TGCGCCAGCAGCCAACCTAGAAGGGGGGGGACAGATACGCAGTATTTT.

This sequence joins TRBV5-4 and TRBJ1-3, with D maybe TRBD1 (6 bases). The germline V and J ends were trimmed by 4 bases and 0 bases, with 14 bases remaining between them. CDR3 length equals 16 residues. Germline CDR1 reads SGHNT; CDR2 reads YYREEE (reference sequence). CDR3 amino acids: CASSIGQGPSGNTIYF. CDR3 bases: TGTGCCAGCAGCATCGGCCAGGGGCCCTCTGGAAACACCATATATTTT. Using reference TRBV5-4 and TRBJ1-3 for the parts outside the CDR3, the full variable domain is ETGVTQSPTHLIKTRGQQVTLRCSSQSGHNTVSWYQQALGQGPQFIFQYYREEENGRGNFPPRFSGLQFPNYSSELNVNALELDDSALYLCASSIGQGPSGNTIYFGEGSWLTVV.

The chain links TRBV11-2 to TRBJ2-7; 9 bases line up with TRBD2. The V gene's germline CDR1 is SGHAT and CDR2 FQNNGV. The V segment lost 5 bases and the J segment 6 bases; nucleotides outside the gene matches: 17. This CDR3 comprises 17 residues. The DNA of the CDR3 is TGTGCCAGCAGCCCGAGGCGCGGGACTAGCTTTTACCCCGAGCAGTACTTC. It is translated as CASSPRRGTSFYPEQYF.

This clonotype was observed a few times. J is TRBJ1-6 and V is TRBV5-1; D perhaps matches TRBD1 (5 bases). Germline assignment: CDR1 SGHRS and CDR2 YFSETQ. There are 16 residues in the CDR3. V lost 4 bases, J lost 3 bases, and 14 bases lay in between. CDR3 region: CASSPAPGLYNSPLHF. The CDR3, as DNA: TGCGCCAGCAGCCCCGCTCCGGGACTCTATAATTCACCCCTCCACTTT.

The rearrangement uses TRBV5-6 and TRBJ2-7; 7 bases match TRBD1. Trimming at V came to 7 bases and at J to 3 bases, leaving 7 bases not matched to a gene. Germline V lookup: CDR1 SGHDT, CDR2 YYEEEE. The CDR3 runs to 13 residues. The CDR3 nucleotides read TGTGCCAGCTTGAGACAGGGAAACTACGAGCAGTACGTC. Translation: CASLRQGNYEQYV.

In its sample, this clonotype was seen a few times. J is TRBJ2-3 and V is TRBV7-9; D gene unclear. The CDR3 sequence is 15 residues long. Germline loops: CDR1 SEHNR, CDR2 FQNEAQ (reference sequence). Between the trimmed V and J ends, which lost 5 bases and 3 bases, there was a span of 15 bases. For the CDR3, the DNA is TGTGCCAGCAGCCCCGGCGAGTTTGGGACAGATACGCAGTATTTT. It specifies CASSPGEFGTDTQYF.

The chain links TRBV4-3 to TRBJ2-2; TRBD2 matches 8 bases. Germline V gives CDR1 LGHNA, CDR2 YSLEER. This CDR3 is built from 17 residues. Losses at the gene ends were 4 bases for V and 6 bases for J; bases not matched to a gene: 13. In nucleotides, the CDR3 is TGCGCCAGCAGCCCGAAAACGGGGGGGGAGGGGGCCGGGGAGCTGTTTTTT. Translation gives CASSPKTGGEGAGELFF.

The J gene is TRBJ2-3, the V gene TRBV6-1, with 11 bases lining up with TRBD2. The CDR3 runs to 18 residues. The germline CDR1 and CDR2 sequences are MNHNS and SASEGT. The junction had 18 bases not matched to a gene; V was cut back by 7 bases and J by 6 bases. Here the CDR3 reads CASTSPRGSGGARDTQYF. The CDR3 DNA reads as TGTGCCAGCACCTCCCCAAGGGGTAGCGGGGGGGCGAGGGATACGCAGTATTTT.

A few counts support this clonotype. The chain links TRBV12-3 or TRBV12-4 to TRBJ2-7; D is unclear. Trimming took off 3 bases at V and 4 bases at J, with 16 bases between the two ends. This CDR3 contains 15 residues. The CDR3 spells CASSFSVGLQYEQYV. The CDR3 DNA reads TGTGCCAGCAGTTTCTCAGTTGGGTTGCAGTACGAGCAGTACGTC.

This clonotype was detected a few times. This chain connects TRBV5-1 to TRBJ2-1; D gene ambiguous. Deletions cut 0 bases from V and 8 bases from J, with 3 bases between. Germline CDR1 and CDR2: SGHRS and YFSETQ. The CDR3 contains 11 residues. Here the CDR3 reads CASSLEYEQFF. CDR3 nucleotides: TGCGCCAGCAGCTTGGAATATGAGCAGTTCTTC.

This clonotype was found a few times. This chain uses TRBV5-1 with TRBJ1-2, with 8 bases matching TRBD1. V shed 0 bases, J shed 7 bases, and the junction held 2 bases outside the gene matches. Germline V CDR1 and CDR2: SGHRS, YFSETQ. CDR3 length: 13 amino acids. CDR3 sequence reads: CASSLGQGTGYTF. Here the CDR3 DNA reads TGCGCCAGCAGCTTGGGACAGGGGACTGGCTACACCTTC.

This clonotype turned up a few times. The CDR3: CAWRTAGLSYEQYF. The DNA of the CDR3 is TGTGCCTGGAGGACAGCCGGATTAAGCTACGAGCAGTACTTC. The chain combines TRBV30 with TRBJ2-7; a weak D match, TRBD1 (5 bases). Germline V gene sequence: CDR1 GTSNPN, CDR2 SVGIG (reference sequence). The CDR3 totals 14 residues. With 3 bases removed from V and 3 bases from J, the gap between germline ends came to 15 bases.

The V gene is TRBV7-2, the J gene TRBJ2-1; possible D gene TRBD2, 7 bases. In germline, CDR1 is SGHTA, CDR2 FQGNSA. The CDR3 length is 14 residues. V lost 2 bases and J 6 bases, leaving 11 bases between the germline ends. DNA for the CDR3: TGTGCCAGCAGCTTAAGGGGGGGATCCAATGAGCAGTTCTTC. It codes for CASSLRGGSNEQFF.

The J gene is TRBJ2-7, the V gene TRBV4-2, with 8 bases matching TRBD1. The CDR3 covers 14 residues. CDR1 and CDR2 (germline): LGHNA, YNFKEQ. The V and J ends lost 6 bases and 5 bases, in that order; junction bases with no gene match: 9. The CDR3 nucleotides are TGTGCCAGCAGTCCGGTGGACAGGGTGGACGAGCAGTACTTC. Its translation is CASSPVDRVDEQYF.

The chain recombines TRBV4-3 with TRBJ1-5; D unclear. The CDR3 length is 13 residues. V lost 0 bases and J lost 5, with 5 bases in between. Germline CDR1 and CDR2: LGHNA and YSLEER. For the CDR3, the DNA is TGCGCCAGCAGCCAAGAACACTATCAGCCCCAGCATTTT. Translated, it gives CASSQEHYQPQHF.

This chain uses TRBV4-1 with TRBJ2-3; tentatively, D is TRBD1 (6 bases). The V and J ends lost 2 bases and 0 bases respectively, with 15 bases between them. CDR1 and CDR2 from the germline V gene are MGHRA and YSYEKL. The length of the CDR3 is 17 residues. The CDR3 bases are TGCGCCAGCAGCCAAACCCCCGGGACAAAAAGCACAGATACGCAGTATTTT. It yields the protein CASSQTPGTKSTDTQYF.

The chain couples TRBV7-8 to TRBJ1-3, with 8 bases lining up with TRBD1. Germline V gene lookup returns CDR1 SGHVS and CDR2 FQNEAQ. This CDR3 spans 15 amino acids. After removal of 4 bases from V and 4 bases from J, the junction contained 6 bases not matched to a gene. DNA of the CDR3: TGTGCCAGCAGCTCCAACAGGGGGTCCGGAAACACCATATATTTT. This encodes CASSSNRGSGNTIYF.

The CDR3 region has the DNA TGTGCCAGCAGCGTAGCTATGGGAGCCTACGAGCAGTACTTC. It translates to CASSVAMGAYEQYF. V is TRBV9 and J is TRBJ2-7, with a tentative D call TRBD2 (5 bases). V shed 0 bases and J shed 2 bases, with 9 bases lying between them. Per the germline V gene, CDR1 is SGDLS and CDR2 is YYNGEE. The CDR3 runs 14 residues.

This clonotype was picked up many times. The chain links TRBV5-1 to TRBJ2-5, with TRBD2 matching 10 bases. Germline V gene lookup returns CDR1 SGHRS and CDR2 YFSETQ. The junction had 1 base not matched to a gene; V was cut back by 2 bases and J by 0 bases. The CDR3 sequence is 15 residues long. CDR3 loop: CASSLLAGNQETQYF. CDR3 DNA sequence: TGCGCCAGCAGCTTACTAGCGGGGAACCAAGAGACCCAGTACTTC. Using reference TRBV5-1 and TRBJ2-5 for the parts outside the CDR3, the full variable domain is KAGVTQTPRYLIKTRGQQVTLSCSPISGHRSVSWYQQTPGQGLQFLFEYFSETQRNKGNFPGRFSGRQFSNSRSEMNVSTLELGDSALYLCASSLLAGNQETQYFGPGTRLLVL.

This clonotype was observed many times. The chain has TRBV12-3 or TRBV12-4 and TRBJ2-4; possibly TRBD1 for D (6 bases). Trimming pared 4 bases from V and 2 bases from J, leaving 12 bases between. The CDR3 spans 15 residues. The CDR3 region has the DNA TGTGCCAGCAGTTCACAGGGTAATACCAAAAACATTCAGTACTTC. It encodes CASSSQGNTKNIQYF.

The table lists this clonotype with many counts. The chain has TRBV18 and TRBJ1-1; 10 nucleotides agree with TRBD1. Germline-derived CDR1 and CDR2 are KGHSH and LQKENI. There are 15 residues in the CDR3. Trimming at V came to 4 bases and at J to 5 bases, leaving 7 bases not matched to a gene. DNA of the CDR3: TGTGCCAGCTCACGCTCCGGGACAGGGGAGACTGAAGCTTTCTTT. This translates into CASSRSGTGETEAFF.

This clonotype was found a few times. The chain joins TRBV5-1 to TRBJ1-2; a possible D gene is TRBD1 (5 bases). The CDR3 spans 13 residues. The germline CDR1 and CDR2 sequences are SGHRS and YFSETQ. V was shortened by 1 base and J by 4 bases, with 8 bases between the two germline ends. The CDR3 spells CASSLLGVYGYTF. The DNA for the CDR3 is TGCGCCAGCAGCTTGCTAGGGGTCTATGGCTACACCTTC.

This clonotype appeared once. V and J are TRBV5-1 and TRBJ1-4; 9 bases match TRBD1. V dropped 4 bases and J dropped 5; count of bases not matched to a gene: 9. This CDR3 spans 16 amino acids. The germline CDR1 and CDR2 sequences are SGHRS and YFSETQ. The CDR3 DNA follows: TGCGCCAGCAGCCCGGTAGGGACAGGGCAAAATGAAAAACTGTTTTTT. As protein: CASSPVGTGQNEKLFF.

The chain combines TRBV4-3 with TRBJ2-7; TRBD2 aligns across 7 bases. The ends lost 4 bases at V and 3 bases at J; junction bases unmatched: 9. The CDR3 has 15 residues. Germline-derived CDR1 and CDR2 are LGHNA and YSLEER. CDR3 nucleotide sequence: TGCGCCAGCAGCCTCCGGAGCGGGACGGGCTACGAGCAGTACTTC. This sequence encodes CASSLRSGTGYEQYF.

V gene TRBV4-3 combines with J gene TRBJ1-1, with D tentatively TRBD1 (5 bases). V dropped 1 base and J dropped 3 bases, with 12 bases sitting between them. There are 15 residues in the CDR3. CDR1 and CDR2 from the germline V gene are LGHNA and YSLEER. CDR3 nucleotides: TGCGCCAGCAGCCAAGGGGGGTACTTCTACACTGAAGCTTTCTTT. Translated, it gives CASSQGGYFYTEAFF.